These 24 T cell receptor beta chains were all obtained from the same sample, sequenced in a study of blood T cell repertoires in COVID-19. The protocol was immunoSEQ multiplex PCR, while the TCRdb copy is restricted to in-frame clones and leaves out a portion. The repertoire holds about 40,000 clones, with 60% to 85% as singletons. The specimen sequenced was peripheral blood. These receptors were taken from a woman older than 75 with acute or convalescent COVID-19.

The chain carries TRBV14 and TRBJ2-6; no definite D call. The germline V gene encodes CDR1 SGHDN and CDR2 FVKESK. The CDR3 runs to 14 residues. V was shortened by 4 bases and J by 0 bases, with 4 bases between the two germline ends. Written as DNA, the CDR3 is TGTGCCAGCAGCCGGCCCTCTGGGGCCAACGTCCTGACTTTC. Translating it yields CASSRPSGANVLTF.

The V gene is TRBV21-1, the J gene TRBJ2-2; the table's D call TRBD2 went unverified against the DNA. TRBV21-1 is a pseudogene segment. The CDR3 spans 16 residues. In DNA, the CDR3 is TGTGCCAGCCCTGAGGAGCTAGCGGGAGTCTTGGGGGAGCTGTTTTTT. Amino acid sequence: CASPEELAGVLGELFF.

The V and J genes are TRBV29-1 and TRBJ1-2; D unresolved. In germline, CDR1 is SQVTM, CDR2 ANQGSEA. Trimming left V 6 bases short and J 4 bases short, with 12 bases between. This CDR3 is 12 amino acids long. This CDR3 is CSVLTDTYGYTF. CDR3 coding DNA: TGCAGCGTCTTAACAGATACCTATGGCTACACCTTC. Together with reference TRBV29-1 and TRBJ1-2, the CDR3 gives the full variable domain: SAVISQKPSRDICQRGTSLTIQCQVDSQVTMMFWYRQQPGQSLTLIATANQGSEATYESGFVIDKFPISRPNLTFSTLTVSNMSPEDSSIYLCSVLTDTYGYTFGSGTRLTVV.

The chain joins TRBV2 to TRBJ2-7; unclear D gene. Per germline, CDR1 SNHLY and CDR2 FYNNEI. V was shortened by 6 bases and J by 2 bases, with 8 bases between the two germline ends. This CDR3 comprises 12 residues. The CDR3 reads CASRSPAYEQYF. The CDR3 DNA follows: TGTGCCAGCAGGAGTCCTGCCTACGAGCAGTACTTC.

This clone was observed a few times. This chain links TRBV7-8 with TRBJ1-5; weak D call: TRBD1 (6 bases). V was shortened by 0 bases and J by 3 bases, with 9 bases between the two germline ends. The CDR3 is 15 amino acids. CDR1 is SGHVS and CDR2 is FQNEAQ in the germline V gene. The CDR3 DNA reads as TGTGCCAGCAGCTTAGCCAGGGGCCACAATCAGCCCCAGCATTTT. Amino acids: CASSLARGHNQPQHF.

V and J are TRBV5-1 and TRBJ2-1; 9 bases fit TRBD2. V gave up 6 bases and J gave up 3 bases; unmatched junction bases: 7. CDR1 and CDR2 (germline): SGHRS, YFSETQ. This CDR3 has 15 residues. The CDR3 here is CASNELAGVYNEQFF. The CDR3 nucleotides read TGCGCCAGCAACGAACTAGCGGGTGTCTACAATGAGCAGTTCTTC.

V and J are TRBV7-2 and TRBJ1-3; 9 bases align to TRBD1. This CDR3 has 16 residues. With 1 base clipped from V and 5 bases from J, the junction kept 6 bases outside the gene matches. Germline CDR1 SGHTA, CDR2 FQGNSA. This CDR3 reads CASSLVDRGERNTIYF. The CDR3 DNA follows: TGTGCCAGCAGCTTAGTTGACAGGGGGGAAAGAAACACCATATATTTT.

This chain joins TRBV9 and TRBJ2-7; 8 positions agree with TRBD2. V dropped 0 bases and J dropped 6; count of bases not matched to a gene: 8. This CDR3 contains 15 residues. Germline V CDR1 and CDR2: SGDLS, YYNGEE. CDR3 sequence (DNA): TGTGCCAGCAGCGTAGCGGGGACCCGGGGGGGCGAGCAGTACTTC. Protein: CASSVAGTRGGEQYF.

The chain is built from TRBV12-3 or TRBV12-4 and TRBJ1-2; a weak D match, TRBD1 (5 bases). The CDR3 contains 12 residues. The V gene lost 8 bases and the J gene lost 5 bases, with 12 bases spanning the gap. CDR3 residues: CASHRTLYGYTF. The CDR3 nucleotides read TGTGCCAGCCACAGGACGTTATATGGCTACACCTTC.

The chain carries TRBV5-4 and TRBJ2-1; TRBD2 matches at 7 bases. Germline loops: CDR1 SGHNT, CDR2 YYREEE (reference sequence). This CDR3 has 16 residues. Germline trimming cut 4 bases from V and 2 bases from J; bases unmatched to any gene: 9. CDR3 residues: CASSPGEGPPYNEQFF. The DNA of the CDR3 is TGTGCCAGCAGCCCGGGGGAGGGGCCTCCCTACAATGAGCAGTTCTTC. The entire variable domain, with the rest obtained from reference TRBV5-4 and TRBJ2-1, is as follows: ETGVTQSPTHLIKTRGQQVTLRCSSQSGHNTVSWYQQALGQGPQFIFQYYREEENGRGNFPPRFSGLQFPNYSSELNVNALELDDSALYLCASSPGEGPPYNEQFFGPGTRLTVL.

This chain joins TRBV4-1 and TRBJ2-4; 15 positions match TRBD2. Trimming took 5 bases from V and 1 from J; bases not matched to a gene: 9. Germline V CDR1 and CDR2: MGHRA, YSYEKL. The CDR3 runs 19 residues. The DNA for the CDR3 is TGCGCCAGCAGCGCAGGACTAGCGGGAGGGCCTAGGGCCAAAAACATTCAGTACTTC. Its translation is CASSAGLAGGPRAKNIQYF.

This clone was picked up one time. The chain recombines TRBV7-2 with TRBJ1-5; maybe TRBD1 (5 bases). The V end was cut by 0 bases, the J end by 9 bases, with 15 bases between. Germline V gives CDR1 SGHTA, CDR2 FQGNSA. This CDR3 is built from 15 residues. CDR3 amino acids: CASSLAPGSLGPQHF. The CDR3 DNA is TGTGCCAGCAGCTTAGCGCCAGGGTCACTCGGGCCCCAGCATTTT.

The V call is TRBV7-2, the J call TRBJ1-4, with a possible D match to TRBD1 (5 bases). The germline V gene has CDR1 SGHTA and CDR2 FQGNSA. The V gene lost 5 bases and the J gene lost 8 bases, with 12 bases spanning the gap. The CDR3 has 13 amino acids. The CDR3 DNA reads TGTGCCAGCAGCCCTAGGGGAGGGGAAAAACTGTTTTTT. Residues: CASSPRGGEKLFF.

Here the CDR3 reads CATSRVDLDTGELFF. CDR3 DNA: TGTGCCACCAGCAGAGTAGACCTAGACACCGGGGAGCTGTTTTTT. The chain uses TRBV15 and TRBJ2-2; D unclear. The CDR3 covers 15 residues. From germline, CDR1 is LNHNV and CDR2 YYDKDF (reference sequence). V gave up 1 base and J gave up 3 bases, with 9 bases separating them.

The chain couples TRBV7-2 to TRBJ1-2, with 8 bases lining up with TRBD1. Germline CDR1 is SGHTA and CDR2 is FQGNSA. V was pared by 5 bases and J by 2 bases, with 7 bases of the junction left unmatched. CDR3 length: 15 residues. CDR3 coding DNA: TGTGCCAGCAGCCCCGGACAGGGAAGCAACTATGGCTACACCTTC. Translated: CASSPGQGSNYGYTF.

V and J are TRBV19 and TRBJ2-3, with 7 bases aligning to TRBD2. This CDR3 is built from 14 residues. CDR1 LNHDA and CDR2 SQIVND come from the germline V gene (reference sequence). Trimming removed 6 bases from V and 1 base from J; junction bases left unmatched: 4. The CDR3 DNA reads TGTGCCAGTAGAACCCTAGCGGGCACAGATACGCAGTATTTT. It translates to CASRTLAGTDTQYF.

The chain joins TRBV20-1 to TRBJ2-5, with 10 bases aligning to TRBD1. The CDR3 has 13 amino acids. CDR1 and CDR2 from the germline V gene are DFQATT and SNEGSKA (reference sequence). V trimming: 4 bases; J trimming: 5 bases; junction bases outside the gene matches: 4. CDR3 in amino acids: CSANDRGRETQYF. CDR3 nucleotide sequence: TGCAGTGCTAATGACAGGGGGCGGGAGACCCAGTACTTC.

In nucleotides, the CDR3 is TGTGCCAGCAACCGAGAGATTGGAAACACCATATATTTT. It specifies CASNREIGNTIYF. This chain links TRBV28 with TRBJ1-3; unclear D gene. The V gene lost 7 bases and the J gene lost 3 bases, with 10 bases spanning the gap. This CDR3 contains 13 residues. CDR1 is MDHEN, CDR2 SYDVKM, per germline.

The gene calls are TRBV9 and TRBJ1-5; D may be TRBD1 (6 bases). Germline V CDR1 and CDR2: SGDLS, YYNGEE. There are 14 residues in the CDR3. Trimming took off 3 bases at V and 11 bases at J, with 18 bases between the two ends. CDR3 nucleotide sequence: TGTGCCAGCAGCGCACAGGGCACCCCAGGGGCCCAGCATTTT. This translates into CASSAQGTPGAQHF.

The chain is built from TRBV9 and TRBJ2-1, with 7 bases that match TRBD1. The CDR3 is made up of 16 amino acids. The germline V gene has CDR1 SGDLS and CDR2 YYNGEE. The trim removed 0 bases at V and 3 bases at J, leaving 6 bases unmatched. The CDR3 is CASSVGRQGVYNEQFF. The DNA for the CDR3 is TGTGCCAGCAGCGTAGGGAGACAGGGCGTCTACAATGAGCAGTTCTTC.

This chain connects TRBV5-1 to TRBJ2-3; unclear D gene. There are 16 residues in the CDR3. Trimming removed 5 bases at V and 1 base at J, with 17 bases between. Germline loops: CDR1 SGHRS, CDR2 YFSETQ. The CDR3 spells CASSSTPRKGTDTQYF. The CDR3 DNA reads as TGCGCCAGCAGTTCGACACCTCGGAAGGGCACAGATACGCAGTATTTT.

The J gene is TRBJ2-5, the V gene TRBV5-1, with 8 positions matching TRBD1. There are 14 residues in the CDR3. Germline CDR1 reads SGHRS; CDR2 reads YFSETQ. V was clipped by 5 bases and J by 5 bases; unmatched bases: 8. The CDR3 DNA reads TGCGCCAGCAGGCCTCAGGGGGCTTGGGAGACCCAGTACTTC. It specifies CASRPQGAWETQYF.

The chain couples TRBV11-2 to TRBJ1-4; 8 bases fit TRBD1. The CDR3 runs to 16 residues. Trimming took 4 bases from V and 8 from J; bases not matched to a gene: 12. The germline CDR1 and CDR2 sequences are SGHAT and FQNNGV. The CDR3 DNA reads TGTGCCAGCAGCTCCACCTTCAGGGGGCGACGCGAAAAACTGTTTTTT. This translates into CASSSTFRGRREKLFF.

Concerning this clone itself: Its ends do not fully match the called genes, so a read error is possible. The chain employs TRBV6-5 and TRBJ2-2, with D perhaps matching TRBD1 (5 bases). The CDR3 consists of 16 residues. CDR1 is MNHEY, CDR2 SVGAGI, per germline. The CDR3 nucleotides read TGTGCCAGTAGTTACAGACTCGCAGGGCGAACCGGGGAGCTGTTTTTT. Amino acids: CASSYRLAGRTGELFF.